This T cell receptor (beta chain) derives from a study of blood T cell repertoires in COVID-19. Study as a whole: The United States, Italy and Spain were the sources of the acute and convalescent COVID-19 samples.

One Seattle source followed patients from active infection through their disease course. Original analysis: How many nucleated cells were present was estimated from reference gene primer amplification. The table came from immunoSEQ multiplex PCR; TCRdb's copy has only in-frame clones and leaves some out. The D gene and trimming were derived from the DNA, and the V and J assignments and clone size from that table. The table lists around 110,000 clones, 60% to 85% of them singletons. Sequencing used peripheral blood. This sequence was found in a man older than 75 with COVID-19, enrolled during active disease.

The CDR3 DNA follows: TGCGCCAGCAGCTTTCGGGACAGCCTCAATCGGCCTATCTCCTACAATGAGCAGTTCTTC. Residues: CASSFRDSLNRPISYNEQFF. The chain is built from TRBV5-1 and TRBJ2-1; TRBD1 matches at 7 bases. This CDR3 is built from 20 residues. The V gene end was trimmed by 2 bases and the J gene end by 0 bases; junction bases not matched to a gene: 17. Germline-derived CDR1 and CDR2 are SGHRS and YFSETQ.